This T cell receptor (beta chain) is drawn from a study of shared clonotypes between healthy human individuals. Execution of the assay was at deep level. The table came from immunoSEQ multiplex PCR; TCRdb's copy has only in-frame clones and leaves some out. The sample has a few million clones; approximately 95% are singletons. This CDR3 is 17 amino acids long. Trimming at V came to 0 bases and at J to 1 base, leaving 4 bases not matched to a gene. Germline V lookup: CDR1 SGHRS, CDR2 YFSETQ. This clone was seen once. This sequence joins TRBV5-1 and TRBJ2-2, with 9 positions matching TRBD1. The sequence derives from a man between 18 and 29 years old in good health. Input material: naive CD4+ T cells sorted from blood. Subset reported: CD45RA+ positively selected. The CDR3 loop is CASSLGTGGLNTGELFF. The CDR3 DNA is TGCGCCAGCAGCTTGGGAACAGGGGGCTTGAACACCGGGGAGCTGTTTTTT.